This T cell receptor beta chain emerged from a study of control samples from healthy donors and cancer patients. Produced via immunoSEQ multiplex PCR; TCRdb's table is partial and in-frame only. The sample consists of about 69,000 clones, roughly nine tenths of them appearing once. Trimming cost V 4 bases and J 7 bases; bases outside gene matches: 10. Germline lookup yields CDR1 SGHRS and CDR2 YFSETQ. CDR3 size: 14 residues. Sequencing input: PBMCs. The sequence derives from a man in his 60s with colorectal cancer. V and J are TRBV5-1 and TRBJ2-7; 8 nucleotides align to TRBD1. The CDR3 spells CASSQQGAPDEQYF. The CDR3 nucleotides are TGCGCCAGCAGCCAGCAGGGGGCGCCGGATGAGCAGTACTTC.